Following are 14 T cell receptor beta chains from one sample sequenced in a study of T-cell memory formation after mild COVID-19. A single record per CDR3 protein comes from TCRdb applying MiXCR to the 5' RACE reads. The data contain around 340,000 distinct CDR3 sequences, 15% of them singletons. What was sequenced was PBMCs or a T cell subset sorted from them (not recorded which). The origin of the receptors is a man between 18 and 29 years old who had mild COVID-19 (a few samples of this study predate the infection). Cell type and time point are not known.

CDR3 nucleotide sequence: TGTGCCAGCAGCTCGGGCGCCGGGGGGCCGGTGACCCAGTACTTC. Protein sequence: CASSSGAGGPVTQYF. The chain employs TRBV11-3 and TRBJ2-5; D might be TRBD2 (7 bases). This CDR3 has 15 residues. Trimming cost V 4 bases and J 7 bases, with 19 bases left between them. Germline CDR1 and CDR2: SGHNT and YENEEA.

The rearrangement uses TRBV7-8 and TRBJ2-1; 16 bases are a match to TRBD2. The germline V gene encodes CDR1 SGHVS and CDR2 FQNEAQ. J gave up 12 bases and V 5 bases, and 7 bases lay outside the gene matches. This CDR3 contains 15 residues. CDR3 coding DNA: TGTGCCAGCAGCCAGGGACTAGCGGGGGGGCCCCGGCAGTTCTTC. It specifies CASSQGLAGGPRQFF.

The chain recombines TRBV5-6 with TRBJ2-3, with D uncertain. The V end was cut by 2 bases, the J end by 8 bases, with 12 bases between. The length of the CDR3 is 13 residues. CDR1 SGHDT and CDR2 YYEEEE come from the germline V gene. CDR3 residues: CASSFKLTVTQYF. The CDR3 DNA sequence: TGTGCCAGCAGCTTTAAGCTCACGGTTACGCAGTATTTT.

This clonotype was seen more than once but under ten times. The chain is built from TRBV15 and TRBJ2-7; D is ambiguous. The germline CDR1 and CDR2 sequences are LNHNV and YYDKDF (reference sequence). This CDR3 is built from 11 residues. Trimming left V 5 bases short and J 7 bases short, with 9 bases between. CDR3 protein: CATSDGREQYF. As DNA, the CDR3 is TGTGCCACCAGCGACGGTCGGGAGCAGTACTTC.

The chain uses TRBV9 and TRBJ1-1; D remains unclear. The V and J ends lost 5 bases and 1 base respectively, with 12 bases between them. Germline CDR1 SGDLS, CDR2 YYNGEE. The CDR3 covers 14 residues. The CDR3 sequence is CASRLLERNTEAFF. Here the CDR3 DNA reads TGTGCCAGCAGGTTGTTAGAGAGGAACACTGAAGCTTTCTTT. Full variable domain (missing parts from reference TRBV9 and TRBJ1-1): DSGVTQTPKHLITATGQRVTLRCSPRSGDLSVYWYQQSLDQGLQFLIQYYNGEERAKGNILERFSAQQFPDLHSELNLSSLELGDSALYFCASRLLERNTEAFFGQGTRLTVV.

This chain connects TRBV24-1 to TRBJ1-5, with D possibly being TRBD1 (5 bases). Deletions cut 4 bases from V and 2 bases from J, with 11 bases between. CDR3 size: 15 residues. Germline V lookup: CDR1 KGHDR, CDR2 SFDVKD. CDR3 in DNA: TGTGCCACCAGTGAACACCGGGACGGCAATCAGCCCCAGCATTTT. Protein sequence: CATSEHRDGNQPQHF.

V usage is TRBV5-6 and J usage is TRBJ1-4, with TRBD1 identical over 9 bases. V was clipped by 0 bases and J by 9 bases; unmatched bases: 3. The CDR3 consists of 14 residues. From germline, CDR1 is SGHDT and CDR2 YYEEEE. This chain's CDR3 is CASSLGGQGQKLFF. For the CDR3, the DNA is TGTGCCAGCAGCTTGGGGGGACAGGGCCAAAAACTGTTTTTT.

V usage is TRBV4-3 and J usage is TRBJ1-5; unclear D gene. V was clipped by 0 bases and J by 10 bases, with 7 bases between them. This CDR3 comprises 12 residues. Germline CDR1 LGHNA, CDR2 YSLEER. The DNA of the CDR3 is TGCGCCAGCAGCCAAGAAGGAGGTCCCCAGCATTTT. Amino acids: CASSQEGGPQHF.

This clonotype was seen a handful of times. CDR3 DNA sequence: TGTGCCAGCAGCGTAGATGGCGGGGGGGTCGAGCAGTACTTC. This encodes CASSVDGGGVEQYF. V is TRBV9 and J is TRBJ2-7; 9 bases align to TRBD2. Trimming took 0 bases from V and 6 from J; bases not matched to a gene: 4. Germline CDR1 SGDLS, CDR2 YYNGEE. This CDR3 is built from 14 residues.

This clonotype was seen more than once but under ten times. The CDR3 DNA is TGTGCCAGCGAGGGGGTGCGGGGCTACACCTTC. Translated, it gives CASEGVRGYTF. The chain is built from TRBV12-3 or TRBV12-4 and TRBJ1-2; a weak D match, TRBD1 (6 bases). The CDR3 is 11 residues long. Trimming left V 8 bases short and J 8 bases short, with 12 bases between.

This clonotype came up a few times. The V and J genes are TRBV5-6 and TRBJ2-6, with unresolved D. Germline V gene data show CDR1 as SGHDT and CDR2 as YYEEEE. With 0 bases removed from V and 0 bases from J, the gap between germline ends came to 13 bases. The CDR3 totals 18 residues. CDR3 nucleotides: TGTGCCAGCAGCTTGGGTACAGTCTTGGTCTCTGGGGCCAACGTCCTGACTTTC. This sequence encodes CASSLGTVLVSGANVLTF. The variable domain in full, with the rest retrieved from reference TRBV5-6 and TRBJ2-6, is DAGVTQSPTHLIKTRGQQVTLRCSPKSGHDTVSWYQQALGQGPQFIFQYYEEEERQRGNFPDRFSGHQFPNYSSELNVNALLLGDSALYLCASSLGTVLVSGANVLTFGAGSRLTVL.

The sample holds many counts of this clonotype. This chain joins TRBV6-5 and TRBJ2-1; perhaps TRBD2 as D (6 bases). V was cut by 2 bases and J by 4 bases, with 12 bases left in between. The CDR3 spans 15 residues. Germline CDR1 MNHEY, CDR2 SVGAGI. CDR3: CASSYESGGYNEQFF. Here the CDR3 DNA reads TGTGCCAGCAGTTACGAGTCTGGAGGGTACAATGAGCAGTTCTTC.

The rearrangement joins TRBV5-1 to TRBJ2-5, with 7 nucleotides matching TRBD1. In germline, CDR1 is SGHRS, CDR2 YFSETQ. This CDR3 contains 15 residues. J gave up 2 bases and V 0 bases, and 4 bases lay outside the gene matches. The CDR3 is CASSLGTGPQETQYF. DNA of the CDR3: TGCGCCAGCAGCTTGGGGACAGGCCCACAAGAGACCCAGTACTTC.

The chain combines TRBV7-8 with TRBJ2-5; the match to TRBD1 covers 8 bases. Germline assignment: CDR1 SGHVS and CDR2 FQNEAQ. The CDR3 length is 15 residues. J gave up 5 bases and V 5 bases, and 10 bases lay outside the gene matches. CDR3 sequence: CASSPDRGRFETQYF. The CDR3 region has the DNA TGTGCCAGCAGCCCCGACAGGGGCCGTTTTGAGACCCAGTACTTC. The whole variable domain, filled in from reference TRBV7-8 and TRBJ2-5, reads GAGVSQSPRYKVAKRGQDVALRCDPISGHVSLFWYQQALGQGPEFLTYFQNEAQLDKSGLPSDRFFAERPEGSVSTLKIQRTQQEDSAVYLCASSPDRGRFETQYFGPGTRLLVL.